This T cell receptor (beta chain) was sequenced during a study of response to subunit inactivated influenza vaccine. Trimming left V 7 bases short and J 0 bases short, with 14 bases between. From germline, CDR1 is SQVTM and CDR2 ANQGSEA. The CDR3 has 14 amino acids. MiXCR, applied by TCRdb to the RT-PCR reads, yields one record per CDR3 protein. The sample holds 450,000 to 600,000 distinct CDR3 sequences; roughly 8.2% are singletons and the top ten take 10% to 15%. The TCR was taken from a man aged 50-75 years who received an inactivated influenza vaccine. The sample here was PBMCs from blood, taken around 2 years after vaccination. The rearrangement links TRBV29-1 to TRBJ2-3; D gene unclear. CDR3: CSARKATSTDTQYF. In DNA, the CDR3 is TGCAGCGCCAGAAAGGCAACTAGCACAGATACGCAGTATTTT.